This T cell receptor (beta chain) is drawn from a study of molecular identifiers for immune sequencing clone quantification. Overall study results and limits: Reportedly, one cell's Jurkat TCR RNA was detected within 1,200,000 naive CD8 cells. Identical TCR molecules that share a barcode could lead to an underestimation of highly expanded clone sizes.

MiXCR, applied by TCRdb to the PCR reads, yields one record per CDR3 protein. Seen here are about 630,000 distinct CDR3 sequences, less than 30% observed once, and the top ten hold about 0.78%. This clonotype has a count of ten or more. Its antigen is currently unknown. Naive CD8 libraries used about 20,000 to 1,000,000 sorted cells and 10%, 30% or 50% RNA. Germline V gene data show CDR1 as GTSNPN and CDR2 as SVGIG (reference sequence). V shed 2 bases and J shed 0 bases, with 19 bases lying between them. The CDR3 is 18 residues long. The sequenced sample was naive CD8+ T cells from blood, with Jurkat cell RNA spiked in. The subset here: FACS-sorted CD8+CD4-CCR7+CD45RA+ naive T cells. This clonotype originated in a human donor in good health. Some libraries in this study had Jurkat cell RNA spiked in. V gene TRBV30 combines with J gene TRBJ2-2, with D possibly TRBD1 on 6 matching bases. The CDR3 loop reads CAWSFRDTRIANTGELFF. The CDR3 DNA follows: TGTGCCTGGAGTTTTAGGGACACCCGAATTGCGAACACCGGGGAGCTGTTTTTT.